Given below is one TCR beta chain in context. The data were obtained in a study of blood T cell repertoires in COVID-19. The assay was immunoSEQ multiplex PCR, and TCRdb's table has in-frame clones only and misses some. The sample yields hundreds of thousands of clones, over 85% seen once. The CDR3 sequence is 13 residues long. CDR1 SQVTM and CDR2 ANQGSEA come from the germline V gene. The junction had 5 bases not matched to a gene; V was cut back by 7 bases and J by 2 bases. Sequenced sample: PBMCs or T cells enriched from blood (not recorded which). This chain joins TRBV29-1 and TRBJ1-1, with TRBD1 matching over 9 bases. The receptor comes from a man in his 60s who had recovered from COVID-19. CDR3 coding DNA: TGCAGCGGGAGGACAGGGGAAAACACTGAAGCTTTCTTT. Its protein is CSGRTGENTEAFF.